This T cell receptor beta chain emerged from a study of blood T cells in healthy people across ages. This CDR3 is built from 16 residues. With 4 bases removed from V and 0 bases from J, the gap between germline ends came to 15 bases. Germline V gene lookup returns CDR1 SGHRS and CDR2 YFSETQ. Alongside a J-beta primer mix, a sample-barcoded 5' primer served in a second PCR lasting about 6 to 11 cycles. Via MiXCR, TCRdb re-called the 5' RACE reads, giving one row per CDR3 protein. The profile shows fewer than 2,000,000 distinct CDR3 sequences, roughly 32% of them singletons. The sequence came from a young woman in good health. J is TRBJ2-3 and V is TRBV5-1; D call uncertain. Sequencing input: blood. This CDR3 is CASSPETVLSTDTQYF. The CDR3 bases are TGCGCCAGCAGCCCTGAAACAGTGTTAAGCACAGATACGCAGTATTTT.